Listed below are T cell receptor beta chains from one sample, sequenced in a study of breast tumors, draining lymph nodes, adjacent tissues. TCRdb fed the multiplex PCR reads into MiXCR, producing one record per CDR3 protein. The sample has roughly 110,000 distinct CDR3 sequences; around 30% are singletons. The sequencing input was axillary lymph node tissue. The receptors here all came from a female donor with breast cancer. Some clones in this sample may be carry-over from other donors' samples. CDR3s include the opening cysteine and the closing phenylalanine or tryptophan. The order of the fields is J gene, clone size, D gene, V gene, CDR3 DNA, CDR3 protein. A D gene is named only where the DNA matches it firmly. Rows may omit the clone size; those that give it use once, few, many or a size class.

J: TRBJ1-4
size: many
D: TRBD1
V: TRBV7-2
DNA: TGTGCCAGCAGCTTAATCACAGGGGATGAAAAACTGTTTTTT
CDR3: CASSLITGDEKLFF

J: TRBJ2-1
size: once
D: NA
V: TRBV7-9
DNA: TGTGCCAGCAGTCAGACACCCTACAATGAGCAGTTCTTC
CDR3: CASSQTPYNEQFF

J: TRBJ2-7
size: many
D: NA
V: TRBV6-5
DNA: TGTGCCAGCAGTGCCCTGGGGGGTGGGCAGTACTTC
CDR3: CASSALGGGQYF

J: TRBJ1-4
size: many
D: TRBD1
V: TRBV9
DNA: TGTGCCAGCAGTCGTGGGACAGCTAATGAAAAACTGTTTTTT
CDR3: CASSRGTANEKLFF

J: TRBJ1-1
size: NA
D: NA
V: TRBV6-2/TRBV6-3
DNA: TGTGCCAGCAGTTACTCGTCGCTCAGAAGTGAAGCTTTCTTT
CDR3: CASSYSSLRSEAFF

J: TRBJ2-7
size: NA
D: TRBD1
V: TRBV2
DNA: TGTGCCAGCAATCCCCAGGGGGCAGCGAAAGAGCAGTACTTC
CDR3: CASNPQGAAKEQYF

J: TRBJ2-1
size: many
D: NA
V: TRBV11-3
DNA: TGTGCCAGCAGCTTAGTCTACACCCGCAATGAGCAGTTCTTC
CDR3: CASSLVYTRNEQFF

J: TRBJ2-3
size: many
D: TRBD1
V: TRBV5-1
DNA: TGCGCCAGCAGCCAATCGGACAGGGGGACGACAGATACGCAGTATTTT
CDR3: CASSQSDRGTTDTQYF

J: TRBJ2-1
size: NA
D: NA
V: TRBV7-2
DNA: TGTGCCAGCAGCTTATCGCCCTGGGGAGGAGCATCGTCTGAGCAGTCCTTC
CDR3: CASSLSPWGGASSEQSF

J: TRBJ2-1
size: many
D: NA
V: TRBV15
DNA: TGTGCCATCACACAGAGGGTGGATGAGCAGTTCTTC
CDR3: CAITQRVDEQFF

J: TRBJ1-5
size: NA
D: NA
V: TRBV19
DNA: TGTGCCAGTAGTATAGATAGGACCCGGGCCAGCAATCAGCCCCAGCATTTT
CDR3: CASSIDRTRASNQPQHF

J: TRBJ2-5
size: many
D: NA
V: TRBV20-1
DNA: TGCAGTGCTAGCTCTGGGGGGGGCGGAGAGACCCAGTACTTC
CDR3: CSASSGGGGETQYF

J: TRBJ2-3
size: many
D: TRBD2
V: TRBV9
DNA: TGTGCCAGCAGCGTAGCAGCGTTTAGCGGGGGGACTAGCACAGATACGCAGTATTTT
CDR3: CASSVAAFSGGTSTDTQYF

J: TRBJ2-3
size: many
D: TRBD1
V: TRBV7-3
DNA: TGTGCCAGCAGCTTACGCAGGGGGGATACGCAGTATTTT
CDR3: CASSLRRGDTQYF

J: TRBJ2-3
size: many
D: NA
V: TRBV7-9
DNA: TGTGCCAACGAAAGGGTGGGGAGGACAGATACGCAGTATTTT
CDR3: CANERVGRTDTQYF

J: TRBJ2-1
size: many
D: TRBD1
V: TRBV2
DNA: TGTGCCAGCAGTGAGGGCAGGGGGACCTACAATGAGCAGTTCTTC
CDR3: CASSEGRGTYNEQFF

J: TRBJ2-7
size: NA
D: NA
V: TRBV29-1
DNA: TGCAGCGTTGAAGAACTGCTCATTGGAATAGCTAGCCACATATTCTACGAGCAGTACTTC
CDR3: CSVEELLIGIASHIFYEQYF

J: TRBJ2-1
size: NA
D: TRBD1
V: TRBV15
DNA: TGTGCCACCAGCAGTGCAGGACAGGGGCGATCCTACAATGAGCAGTTCTTC
CDR3: CATSSAGQGRSYNEQFF

J: TRBJ1-5
size: many
D: NA
V: TRBV5-1
DNA: TGCGCCAGCAGCTTGGGGGTTAATAGCAATCAGCCCCAGCATTTT
CDR3: CASSLGVNSNQPQHF

J: TRBJ2-6
size: NA
D: NA
V: TRBV12-3/TRBV12-4
DNA: NA
CDR3: CASSFYICSASGRVESSGANVLTF

J: TRBJ2-7
size: few
D: NA
V: TRBV6-5
DNA: TGTGCCAGCAGCTACGGGACATCCCACGAGCAGTACTTC
CDR3: CASSYGTSHEQYF

J: TRBJ1-5
size: NA
D: NA
V: TRBV7-2
DNA: TGTGCCAGTAGCTTCTTACAGGGAGGTCAGCCCCAGCGTTTT
CDR3: CASSFLQGGQPQRF

J: TRBJ2-6
size: NA
D: NA
V: TRBV6-5
DNA: TGTGCCAGCAGTCACTCGAGTTCCCCGAGCTCTGGGGCCAACGTCCTGACTTTC
CDR3: CASSHSSSPSSGANVLTF

J: TRBJ2-1
size: NA
D: TRBD2
V: TRBV25-1
DNA: TGTGCTAGCGATTTGATGGGACTAGCGGGAAAGGGCGATGAGCAGTTCTTC
CDR3: CASDLMGLAGKGDEQFF

J: TRBJ2-7
size: many
D: TRBD1
V: TRBV12-3/TRBV12-4
DNA: TGTGCCAGCAGTTTAGTATCAGGGGGCGAGCAGTACTTC
CDR3: CASSLVSGGEQYF

J: TRBJ1-1
size: NA
D: TRBD1
V: TRBV7-3
DNA: TGTGCCAGCAGCCGAATCTCAGGGGGAACAACTGAAGCTTTCTTT
CDR3: CASSRISGGTTEAFF

J: TRBJ2-5
size: many
D: TRBD1
V: TRBV20-1
DNA: TGCAGTGCAACCGGACAGGGGGCGTTTAGAGAGACCCAGTACTTC
CDR3: CSATGQGAFRETQYF

J: TRBJ2-1
size: many
D: NA
V: TRBV30
DNA: TGTGCCTGGAGTGTTTCTGAGCAGTTCTTC
CDR3: CAWSVSEQFF

J: TRBJ2-5
size: many
D: NA
V: TRBV5-1
DNA: TGCGCCAGCAGCTTGGATCGGGATCCGGACACCCAGTACTTC
CDR3: CASSLDRDPDTQYF

J: TRBJ1-2
size: many
D: NA
V: TRBV5-1
DNA: TGCGCCAGCAGCTTGGTACAGGGTTCTGGCTACACCTTC
CDR3: CASSLVQGSGYTF

J: TRBJ2-5
size: many
D: TRBD2
V: TRBV4-1
DNA: TGCGCCAGCAGCCAAGGACTAGCGGGGTCGTACTTC
CDR3: CASSQGLAGSYF

J: TRBJ2-3
size: many
D: TRBD2
V: TRBV12-3/TRBV12-4
DNA: TGTGCCAGCAGTTTTACAGCGGGGAGCACAGATACGCAGTATTTT
CDR3: CASSFTAGSTDTQYF

J: TRBJ2-7
size: many
D: TRBD2
V: TRBV4-1
DNA: TGCGCCAGCAGCCAAGGGCTAGCGGGACAAGGAGAGCAGTACTTC
CDR3: CASSQGLAGQGEQYF

J: TRBJ1-2
size: many
D: NA
V: TRBV15
DNA: TGTGCCACCAGCACCCCAGAGTACGGGGTCTATGGCTACACCTTC
CDR3: CATSTPEYGVYGYTF

J: TRBJ2-1
size: many
D: NA
V: TRBV19
DNA: TGTGCCAGTACTCCTGTGGCGGGACCCTACAATGAGCAGTTCTTC
CDR3: CASTPVAGPYNEQFF

J: TRBJ1-2
size: many
D: NA
V: TRBV20-1
DNA: TGCAGTGCTAGTGGCACTCCAGAGGCGGGCTACACCTTC
CDR3: CSASGTPEAGYTF

J: TRBJ1-5
size: many
D: NA
V: TRBV7-2
DNA: TGTGCCAGCAGCTTAGGGTATTCGGGCAATCAGCCCCAGCATTTT
CDR3: CASSLGYSGNQPQHF

J: TRBJ2-5
size: many
D: TRBD1
V: TRBV12-3/TRBV12-4
DNA: TGTGCCAGCAGAGACTCGGACAGGGGGCTAGGGGAGACCCAGTACTTC
CDR3: CASRDSDRGLGETQYF

J: TRBJ1-5
size: many
D: NA
V: TRBV19
DNA: TGTGCCAGTAGATTCGACACCCGGGGGCCCCAGCATTTT
CDR3: CASRFDTRGPQHF

J: TRBJ1-4
size: many
D: NA
V: TRBV4-1
DNA: TGCGCCAGCAGCCAAGAGTGGGGGTCTAATGAAAAACTGTTTTTT
CDR3: CASSQEWGSNEKLFF

J: TRBJ2-1
size: many
D: NA
V: TRBV5-6
DNA: TGTGCCAGCAGCTTGTCCAAGCGGCTATACAATGAGCAGTTCTTC
CDR3: CASSLSKRLYNEQFF

J: TRBJ2-7
size: many
D: TRBD2
V: TRBV5-5
DNA: TGTGCCAGCAGCTTGGTGGCGGGAGAAACTTACGAGCAGTACTTC
CDR3: CASSLVAGETYEQYF

J: TRBJ1-5
size: many
D: TRBD1
V: TRBV6-6
DNA: TGTGCCAGCAGTTATCCTCCCCAAGGGACAGAACACAATCAGCCCCAGCATTTT
CDR3: CASSYPPQGTEHNQPQHF

J: TRBJ2-1
size: many
D: TRBD1
V: TRBV19
DNA: TGTGCCAGTAGAACGTTCAAGGGGGACAGGGGTTACAATGAGCAGTTCTTC
CDR3: CASRTFKGDRGYNEQFF

J: TRBJ1-1
size: NA
D: TRBD1
V: TRBV20-1
DNA: TGCAGTGCGGCAGGGGGCGACACTGAAGCTTTCTTT
CDR3: CSAAGGDTEAFF

J: TRBJ2-1
size: NA
D: NA
V: TRBV3-1
DNA: TGCGCCAGCGGAGCGGGTACCCTCTACAATGAGCAGCTCTTC
CDR3: CASGAGTLYNEQLF

J: TRBJ1-1
size: many
D: NA
V: TRBV25-1
DNA: TGTGCCAGCACGCCCAAACCCTCCACAGGATCGAACACTGAAGCTTTCTTT
CDR3: CASTPKPSTGSNTEAFF

J: TRBJ2-2
size: NA
D: NA
V: TRBV29-1
DNA: TGCAGCGTTGCGGCAGGTGGGGAGCTGTTTTTT
CDR3: CSVAAGGELFF

J: TRBJ1-1
size: few
D: NA
V: TRBV5-4
DNA: TGTGCCAGCAGCTTGGCAGTGGCAGGGAAGGGTGAAGCTTTCTTT
CDR3: CASSLAVAGKGEAFF

J: TRBJ2-3
size: many
D: NA
V: TRBV5-4
DNA: TGTGCCAGCAGCCCCAGGGGACGGGGCTTTAACACAGATACGCAGTATTTT
CDR3: CASSPRGRGFNTDTQYF

J: TRBJ1-2
size: many
D: NA
V: TRBV6-5
DNA: TGTGCCAGCAGTTACTCGAGATTGTATGGCTACACCTTC
CDR3: CASSYSRLYGYTF

J: TRBJ2-3
size: many
D: TRBD2
V: TRBV12-3/TRBV12-4
DNA: TGTGCCAGCAGAACTAGCGGGAGAACAGATACGCAGTATTTT
CDR3: CASRTSGRTDTQYF

J: TRBJ2-5
size: many
D: NA
V: TRBV20-1
DNA: TGCAGTGCTAGAAACGACAGAAAAGAGACCCAGTACTTC
CDR3: CSARNDRKETQYF

J: TRBJ2-1
size: many
D: NA
V: TRBV10-3
DNA: TGTGCCATCAGTGACCGCGGGAAGGACAATGAGCAGTTCTTC
CDR3: CAISDRGKDNEQFF

J: TRBJ1-3
size: many
D: TRBD1
V: TRBV27
DNA: TGTGCCAGCACTTCAGGGGGTGCTGGAAACACCATATATTTT
CDR3: CASTSGGAGNTIYF

J: TRBJ2-2
size: NA
D: TRBD2
V: TRBV29-1
DNA: TGCAGCGTCGGGATAGCGGGACCCACCGGGGAGCTGTTTTTT
CDR3: CSVGIAGPTGELFF

J: TRBJ2-7
size: many
D: TRBD1
V: TRBV7-9
DNA: TGTGCCAGCAGCTTAGCGGGGGGACAGGGTGTCTACGAGCAGTACTTC
CDR3: CASSLAGGQGVYEQYF

J: TRBJ2-1
size: once
D: TRBD2
V: TRBV15
DNA: TGTGCCACCAGCAGAATGGGGACTAGCGGAAAGCAGTTCTTC
CDR3: CATSRMGTSGKQFF

J: TRBJ2-1
size: NA
D: NA
V: TRBV7-8
DNA: TGTGCCAGCAGCGAACAGGGCTTCAGCTCCTACAATGAGCAGTTCTTC
CDR3: CASSEQGFSSYNEQFF